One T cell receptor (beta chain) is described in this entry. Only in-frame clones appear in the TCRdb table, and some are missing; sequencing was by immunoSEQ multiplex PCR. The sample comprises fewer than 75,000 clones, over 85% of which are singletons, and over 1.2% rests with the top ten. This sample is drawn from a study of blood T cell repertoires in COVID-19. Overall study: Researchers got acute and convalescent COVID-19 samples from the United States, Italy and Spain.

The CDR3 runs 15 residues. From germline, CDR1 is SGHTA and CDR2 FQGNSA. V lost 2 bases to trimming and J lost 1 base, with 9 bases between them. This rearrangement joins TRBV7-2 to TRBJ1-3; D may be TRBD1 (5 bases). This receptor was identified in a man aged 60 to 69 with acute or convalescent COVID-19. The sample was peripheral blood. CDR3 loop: CASSLRGGSGNTIYF. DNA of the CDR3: TGTGCCAGCAGCTTAAGGGGAGGTTCTGGAAACACCATATATTTT.